This is a list of T cell receptor beta chains from one sample in a study of cytomegalovirus exposure and HLA in healthy donors. Profiling relied on immunoSEQ multiplex PCR, and the TCRdb table lists in-frame clones only, not all of them. The sample has approximately 140,000 clones; around three quarters are singletons. The sample was PBMCs. The source of these receptors is a woman between 50 and 59 years old in good health and CMV-seronegative. CDR3s include the opening cysteine and the closing phenylalanine or tryptophan. D genes are given only for firm matches. Only part of the rows carry a size: once, few, many, or a class if the clone is expanded.

TRBV9,16,TRBJ1-4,TRBD1,-,TGTGCCAGCAGCCCTGGGCCGGGACAGGGGGCTGAAAAACTGTTTTTT,CASSPGPGQGAEKLFF
TRBV7-3,15,TRBJ1-1,TRBD1,-,TGTGCCAGCAGCAAGAACAGGGGTAGAAACACTGAAGCTTTCTTT,CASSKNRGRNTEAFF
TRBV7-2,15,TRBJ1-5,TRBD1,once,TGTGCCAGCAGCCAAGGGACAGGGGCCAATCAGCCCCAGCATTTT,CASSQGTGANQPQHF
TRBV5-1,17,TRBJ1-4,-,-,TGCGCCAGCAGCTTGGCGCAGCGCATCGGAACTAATGAAAAACTGTTTTTT,CASSLAQRIGTNEKLFF
TRBV28,14,TRBJ2-3,-,-,TGTGCCAGCAGAACCCCAGGGAGCACAGATACGCAGTATTTT,CASRTPGSTDTQYF
TRBV7-2,15,TRBJ1-3,-,-,TGTGCCAGCAGCCCTAGCGGGAGCTCTGGAAACACCATATATTTT,CASSPSGSSGNTIYF
TRBV30,13,TRBJ1-1,TRBD1,-,TGTGCCTGGAGTGGGGACAGGAACACTGAAGCTTTCTTT,CAWSGDRNTEAFF
TRBV19,16,TRBJ2-2,TRBD2,once,TGTGCCAGTAGTATCGTGGGGGGGTCGGTCACCGGGGAGCTGTTTTTT,CASSIVGGSVTGELFF
TRBV18,15,TRBJ2-1,TRBD2,-,TGTGCCAGCTCACTCCCAGCGGGGGCGTACAATGAGCAGTTCTTC,CASSLPAGAYNEQFF
TRBV2,14,TRBJ2-7,TRBD1,-,TGTGCCAGCACCAGCGCAGGGGGACCCTACGAGCAGTACTTC,CASTSAGGPYEQYF
TRBV5-4,17,TRBJ2-3,TRBD1,-,TGTGCCAGCAGCCCAAATCCCGGGACAGGGGCCACAGATACGCAGTATTTT,CASSPNPGTGATDTQYF
TRBV29-1,17,TRBJ1-5,-,-,TGCAGCGTTGATGTTTCCAGGGAAGAGGATAGCAATCAGCCCCGGCATTTT,CSVDVSREEDSNQPRHF
TRBV4-3,13,TRBJ1-4,TRBD1,-,TGCGCCAGCAGCCGGGACAGTAATGAAAAACTGTTTTTT,CASSRDSNEKLFF
TRBV5-4,14,TRBJ2-7,-,-,TGTGCCAGCAGCTACTACCCCGGGGCCTACGAGCAGTACTTC,CASSYYPGAYEQYF
TRBV7-9,18,TRBJ2-7,TRBD2,-,TGTGCCAGCAGCCCCCTAGGTGGCGCTAGCGGAACCTCCTACGAGCAGTACTTC,CASSPLGGASGTSYEQYF
TRBV9,16,TRBJ1-3,-,-,TGTGCCAGCAGCGTAGCTAGGGGAAGCTCTGGAAACACCATATATTTT,CASSVARGSSGNTIYF
TRBV7-3,16,TRBJ2-3,TRBD1,-,TGTGCCAGCAGCTTACGGGGACAGTATAGCACAGATACGCAGTATTTT,CASSLRGQYSTDTQYF
TRBV28,15,TRBJ2-3,TRBD1,-,TGTGCCAGCACGCTGACGGACAGGGGCACAGATACGCAGTATTTT,CASTLTDRGTDTQYF